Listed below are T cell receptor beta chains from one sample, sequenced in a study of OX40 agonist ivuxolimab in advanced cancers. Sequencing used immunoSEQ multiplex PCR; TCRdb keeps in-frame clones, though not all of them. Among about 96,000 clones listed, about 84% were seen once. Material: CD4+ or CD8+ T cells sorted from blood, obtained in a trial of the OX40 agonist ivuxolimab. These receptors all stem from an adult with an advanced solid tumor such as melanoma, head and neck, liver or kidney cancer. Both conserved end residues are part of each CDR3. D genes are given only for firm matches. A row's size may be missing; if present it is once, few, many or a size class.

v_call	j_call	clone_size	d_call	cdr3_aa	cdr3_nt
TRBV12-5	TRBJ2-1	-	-	CASGLTDSSYNEQFF	TGTGCTAGTGGTTTAACGGATTCCTCCTACAATGAGCAGTTCTTC
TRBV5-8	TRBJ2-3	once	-	CASSLGQNPGTDTQYF	TGTGCCAGCAGCTTGGGGCAGAACCCTGGCACAGATACGCAGTATTTT
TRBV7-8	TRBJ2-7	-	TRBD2	CASSLASGGSYEQYF	TGTGCCAGCAGCTTAGCTAGCGGGGGGTCCTACGAGCAGTACTTC
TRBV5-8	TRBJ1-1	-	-	CASSIQGGPTEAFF	TGTGCCAGCAGCATACAGGGAGGGCCCACTGAAGCTTTCTTT
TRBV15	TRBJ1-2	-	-	CATSTSGLNSGYTF	TGTGCCACCAGCACTAGTGGGCTGAACTCCGGCTACACCTTC
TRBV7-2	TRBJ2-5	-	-	CASSVPRETQYF	TGTGCCAGCAGCGTCCCTCGGGAGACCCAGTACTTC
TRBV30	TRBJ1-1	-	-	CAWSRTGVEAFF	TGTGCCTGGAGTCGAACAGGCGTTGAAGCTTTCTTT
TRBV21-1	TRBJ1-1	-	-	CASSVHRVIMNTEAFF	TGTGCCAGCAGCGTCCACAGGGTCATTATGAACACTGAAGCTTTCTTT
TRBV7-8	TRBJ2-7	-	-	CASSLVGTPYEQYF	TGTGCCAGCAGCTTAGTCGGGACACCCTACGAGCAGTACTTC
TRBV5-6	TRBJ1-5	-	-	CASSLGSINQPQHF	TGTGCCAGCAGCTTAGGGAGTATCAATCAGCCCCAGCATTTT